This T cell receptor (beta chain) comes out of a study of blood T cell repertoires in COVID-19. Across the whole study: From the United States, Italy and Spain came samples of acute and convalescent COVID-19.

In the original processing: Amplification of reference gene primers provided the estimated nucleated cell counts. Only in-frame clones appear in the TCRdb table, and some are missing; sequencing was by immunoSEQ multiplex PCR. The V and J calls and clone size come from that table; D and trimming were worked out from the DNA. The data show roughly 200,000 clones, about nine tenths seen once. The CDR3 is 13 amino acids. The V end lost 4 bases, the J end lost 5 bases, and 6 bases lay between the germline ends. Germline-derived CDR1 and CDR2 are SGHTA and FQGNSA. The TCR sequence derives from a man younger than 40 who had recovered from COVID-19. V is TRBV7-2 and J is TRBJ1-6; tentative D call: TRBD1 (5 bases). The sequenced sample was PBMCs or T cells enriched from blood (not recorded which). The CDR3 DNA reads TGTGCCAGCAGCTCGGACAATAATTCACCCCTCCACTTT. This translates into CASSSDNNSPLHF.